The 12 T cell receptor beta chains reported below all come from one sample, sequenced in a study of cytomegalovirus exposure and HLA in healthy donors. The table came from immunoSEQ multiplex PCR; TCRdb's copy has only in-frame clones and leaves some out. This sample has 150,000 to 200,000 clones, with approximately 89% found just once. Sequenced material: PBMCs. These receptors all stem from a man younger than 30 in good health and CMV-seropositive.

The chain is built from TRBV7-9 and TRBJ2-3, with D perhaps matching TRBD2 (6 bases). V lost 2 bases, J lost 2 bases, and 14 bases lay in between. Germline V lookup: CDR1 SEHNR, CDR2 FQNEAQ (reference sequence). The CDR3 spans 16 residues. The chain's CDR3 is CASSLPSGTHTDTQYF. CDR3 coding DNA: TGTGCCAGCAGCTTACCCTCAGGGACTCACACAGATACGCAGTATTTT.

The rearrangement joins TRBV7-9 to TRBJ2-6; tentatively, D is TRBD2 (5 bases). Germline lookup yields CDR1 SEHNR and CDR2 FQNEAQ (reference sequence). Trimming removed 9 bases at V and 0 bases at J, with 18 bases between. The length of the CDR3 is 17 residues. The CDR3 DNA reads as TGTGCCAGTACGAGGGCAGCACCACACTCTGGGGCCAACGTCCTGACTTTC. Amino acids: CASTRAAPHSGANVLTF. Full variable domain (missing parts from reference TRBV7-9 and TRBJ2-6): DTGVSQNPRHKITKRGQNVTFRCDPISEHNRLYWYRQTLGQGPEFLTYFQNEAQLEKSRLLSDRFSAERPKGSFSTLEIQRTEQGDSAMYLCASTRAAPHSGANVLTFGAGSRLTVL.

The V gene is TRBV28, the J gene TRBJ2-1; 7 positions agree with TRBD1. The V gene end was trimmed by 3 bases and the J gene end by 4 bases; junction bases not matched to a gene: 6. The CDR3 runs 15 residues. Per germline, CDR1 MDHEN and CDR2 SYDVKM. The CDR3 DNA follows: TGTGCCAGCAGTTTTAGGGCACAGGGGTACAATGAGCAGTTCTTC. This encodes CASSFRAQGYNEQFF.

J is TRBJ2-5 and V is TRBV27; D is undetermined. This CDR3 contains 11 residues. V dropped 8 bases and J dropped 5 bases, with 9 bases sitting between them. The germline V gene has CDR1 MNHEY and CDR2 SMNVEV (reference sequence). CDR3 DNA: TGTGCCAGCCTACAGTGGGAGACCCAGTACTTC. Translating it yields CASLQWETQYF.

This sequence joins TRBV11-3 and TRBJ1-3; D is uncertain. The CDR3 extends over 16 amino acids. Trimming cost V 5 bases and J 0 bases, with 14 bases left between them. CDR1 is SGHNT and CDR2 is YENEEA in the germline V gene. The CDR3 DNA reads TGTGCCAGCAGCCTCCCTTTGAGGTTCTCTGGAAACACCATATATTTT. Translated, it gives CASSLPLRFSGNTIYF. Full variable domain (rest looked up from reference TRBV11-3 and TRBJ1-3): EAGVVQSPRYKIIEKKQPVAFWCNPISGHNTLYWYLQNLGQGPELLIRYENEEAVDDSQLPKDRFSAERLKGVDSTLKIQPAELGDSAVYLCASSLPLRFSGNTIYFGEGSWLTVV.

The CDR3 coding sequence is TGTGCCAGCAGTGTCAACACAGATACGCAGTATTTT. This encodes CASSVNTDTQYF. V gene TRBV6-1 combines with J gene TRBJ2-3; D not certain. Per germline, CDR1 MNHNS and CDR2 SASEGT. The CDR3 runs 12 residues. Trimming left V 4 bases short and J 2 bases short, with 4 bases between.

The CDR3 bases are TGTGCCAGCAGGGTGACAAAAGGTCGGAGGAATGAGCAGTTCTTC. This codes for CASRVTKGRRNEQFF. The chain combines TRBV5-6 with TRBJ2-1, with a tentative D call TRBD2 (5 bases). This CDR3 region has 15 residues. Trimming removed 5 bases from V and 7 bases from J, with 19 bases in between. Germline CDR1 reads SGHDT; CDR2 reads YYEEEE.

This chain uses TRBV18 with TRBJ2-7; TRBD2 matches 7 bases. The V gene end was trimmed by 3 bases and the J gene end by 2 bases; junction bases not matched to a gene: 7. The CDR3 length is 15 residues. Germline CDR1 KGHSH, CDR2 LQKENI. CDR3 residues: CASSPSGGTTYEQYF. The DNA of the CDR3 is TGTGCCAGCTCACCGTCTGGAGGGACTACCTACGAGCAGTACTTC.

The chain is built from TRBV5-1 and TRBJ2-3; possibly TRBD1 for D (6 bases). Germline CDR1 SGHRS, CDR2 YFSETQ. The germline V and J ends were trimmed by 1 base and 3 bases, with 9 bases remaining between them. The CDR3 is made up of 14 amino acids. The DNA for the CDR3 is TGCGCCAGCAGCTTGTCACAGGGAACAGATACGCAGTATTTT. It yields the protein CASSLSQGTDTQYF.

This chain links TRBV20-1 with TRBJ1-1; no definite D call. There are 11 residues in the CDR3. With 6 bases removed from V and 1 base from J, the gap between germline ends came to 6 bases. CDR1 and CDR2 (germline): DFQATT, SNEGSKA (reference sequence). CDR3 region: CSARGNTEAFF. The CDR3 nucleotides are TGCAGTGCCCGGGGGAACACTGAAGCTTTCTTT.

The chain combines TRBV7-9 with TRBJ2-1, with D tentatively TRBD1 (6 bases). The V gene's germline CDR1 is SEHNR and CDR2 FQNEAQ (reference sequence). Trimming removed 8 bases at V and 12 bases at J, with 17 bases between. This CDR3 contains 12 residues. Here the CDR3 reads CASFLPGHPQFF. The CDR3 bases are TGTGCCAGCTTTCTCCCGGGACACCCGCAGTTCTTC.

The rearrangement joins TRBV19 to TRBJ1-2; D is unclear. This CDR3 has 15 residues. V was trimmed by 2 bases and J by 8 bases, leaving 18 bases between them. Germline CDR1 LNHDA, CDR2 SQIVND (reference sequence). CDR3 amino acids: CASSIWPGLRGGYTF. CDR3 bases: TGTGCCAGTAGTATATGGCCGGGGTTAAGAGGAGGCTACACCTTC. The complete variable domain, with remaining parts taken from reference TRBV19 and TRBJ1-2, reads DGGITQSPKYLFRKEGQNVTLSCEQNLNHDAMYWYRQDPGQGLRLIYYSQIVNDFQKGDIAEGYSVSREKKESFPLTVTSAQKNPTAFYLCASSIWPGLRGGYTFGSGTRLTVV.